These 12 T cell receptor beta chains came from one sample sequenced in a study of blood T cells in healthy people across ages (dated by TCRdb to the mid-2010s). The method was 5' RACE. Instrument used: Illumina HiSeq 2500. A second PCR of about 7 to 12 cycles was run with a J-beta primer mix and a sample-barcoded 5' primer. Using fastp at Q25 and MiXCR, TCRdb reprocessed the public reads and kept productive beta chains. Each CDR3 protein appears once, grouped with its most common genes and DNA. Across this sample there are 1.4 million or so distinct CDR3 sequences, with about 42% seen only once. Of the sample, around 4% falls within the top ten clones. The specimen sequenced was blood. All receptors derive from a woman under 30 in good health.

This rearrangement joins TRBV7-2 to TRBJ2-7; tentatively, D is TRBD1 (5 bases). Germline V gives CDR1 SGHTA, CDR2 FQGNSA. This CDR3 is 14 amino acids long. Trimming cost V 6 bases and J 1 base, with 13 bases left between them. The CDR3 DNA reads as TGTGCCAGCAGTTGGGGCCAGTGTTCCTACGAGCAGTACTTC. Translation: CASSWGQCSYEQYF.

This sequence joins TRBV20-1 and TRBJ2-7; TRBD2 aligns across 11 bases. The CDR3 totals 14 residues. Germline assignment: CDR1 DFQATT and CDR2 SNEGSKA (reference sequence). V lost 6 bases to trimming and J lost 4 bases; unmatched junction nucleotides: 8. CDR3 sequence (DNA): TGCAGTGCCCAAGGGGGACTAGCGGATTACGAGCAGTACTTC. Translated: CSAQGGLADYEQYF.

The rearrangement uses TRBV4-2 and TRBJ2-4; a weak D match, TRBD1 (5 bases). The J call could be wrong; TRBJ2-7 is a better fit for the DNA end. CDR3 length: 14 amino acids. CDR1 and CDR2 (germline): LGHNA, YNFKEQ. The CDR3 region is CASSQDLQANEQYF. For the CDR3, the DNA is TGTGCCAGCAGCCAAGATCTACAGGCCAACGAGCAGTACTTC.

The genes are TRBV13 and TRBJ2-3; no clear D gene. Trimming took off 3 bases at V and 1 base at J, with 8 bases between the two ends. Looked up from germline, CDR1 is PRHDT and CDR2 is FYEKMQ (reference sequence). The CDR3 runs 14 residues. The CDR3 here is CASSLGIGTDTQYF. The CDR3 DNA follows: TGTGCCAGCAGCTTGGGGATTGGCACAGATACGCAGTATTTT.

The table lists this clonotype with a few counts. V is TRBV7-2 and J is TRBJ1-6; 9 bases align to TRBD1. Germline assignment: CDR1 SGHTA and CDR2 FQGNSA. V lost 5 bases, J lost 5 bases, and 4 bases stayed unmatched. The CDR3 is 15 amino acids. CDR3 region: CASSTRTGDNSPLHF. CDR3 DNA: TGTGCCAGCAGCACACGGACAGGGGATAATTCACCCCTCCACTTT.

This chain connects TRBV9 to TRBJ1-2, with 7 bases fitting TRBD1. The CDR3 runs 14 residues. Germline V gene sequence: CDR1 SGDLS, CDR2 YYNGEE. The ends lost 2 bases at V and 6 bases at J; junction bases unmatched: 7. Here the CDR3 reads CASSVSDRADGYTF. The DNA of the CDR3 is TGTGCCAGCAGCGTTTCCGACAGGGCAGATGGCTACACCTTC.

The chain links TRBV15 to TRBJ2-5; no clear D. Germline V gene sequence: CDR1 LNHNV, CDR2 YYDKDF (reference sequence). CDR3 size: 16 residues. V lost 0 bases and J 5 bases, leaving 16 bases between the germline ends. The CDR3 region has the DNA TGTGCCACCAGCAGAGATATGGGGTACGAATTGGAGACCCAGTACTTC. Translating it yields CATSRDMGYELETQYF.

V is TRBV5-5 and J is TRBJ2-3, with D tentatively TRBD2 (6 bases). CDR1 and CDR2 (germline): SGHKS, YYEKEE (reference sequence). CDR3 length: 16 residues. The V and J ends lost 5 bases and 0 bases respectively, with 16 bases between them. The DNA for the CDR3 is TGTGCCAGCAGTTCCGGGACTCGGGCTAGCACAGATACGCAGTATTTT. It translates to CASSSGTRASTDTQYF.

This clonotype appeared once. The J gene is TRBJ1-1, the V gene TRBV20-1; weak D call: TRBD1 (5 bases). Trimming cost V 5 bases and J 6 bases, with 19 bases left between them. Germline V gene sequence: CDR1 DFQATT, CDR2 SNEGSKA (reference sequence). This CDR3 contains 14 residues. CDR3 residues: CSAEPRDEIAEAFF. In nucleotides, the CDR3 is TGCAGTGCTGAACCCAGGGACGAGATTGCTGAAGCTTTCTTT.

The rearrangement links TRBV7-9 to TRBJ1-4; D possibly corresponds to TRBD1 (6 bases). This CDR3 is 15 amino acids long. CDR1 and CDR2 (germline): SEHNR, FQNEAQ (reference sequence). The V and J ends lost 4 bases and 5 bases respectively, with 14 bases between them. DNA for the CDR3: TGTGCCAGCAGCTCGCGACAGGAGAAGAATGAAAAACTGTTTTTT. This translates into CASSSRQEKNEKLFF.

CDR3 nucleotide sequence: TGTGCCAGCAGTTACATTCGGACAGGGGGTAATCACTATGGCTACACCTTC. It yields the protein CASSYIRTGGNHYGYTF. This chain links TRBV6-5 with TRBJ1-2, with 10 bases lining up with TRBD1. CDR3 length: 17 amino acids. The germline gives CDR1 MNHEY, CDR2 SVGAGI. The junction had 9 bases not matched to a gene; V was cut back by 2 bases and J by 3 bases.

CDR3 nucleotide sequence: TGTGCCAGCAGCCCATGGGACAGGGCCACCACTGAAGCTTTCTTT. Translating gives CASSPWDRATTEAFF. The rearrangement links TRBV7-9 to TRBJ1-1; 9 nucleotides align to TRBD1. V gave up 5 bases and J gave up 4 bases; unmatched junction bases: 8. This CDR3 has 15 amino acids. Per the germline V gene, CDR1 is SEHNR and CDR2 is FQNEAQ (reference sequence).